This passage covers 30 T cell receptor beta chains from one sample sequenced in a study of siplizumab effects on memory and regulatory T cells. The assay was immunoSEQ multiplex PCR, and TCRdb's table has in-frame clones only and misses some. This sample carries 100,000 or so clones, just over 90% of them seen once, and the ten largest clones take around 0.73%. The material sequenced was Tregs sorted from blood. The source of these receptors is a human donor in good health.

This clone was recorded once. This chain links TRBV11-3 with TRBJ2-1; D is possibly TRBD2 (6 bases). The length of the CDR3 is 17 residues. Trimming removed 2 bases at V and 0 bases at J, with 14 bases between. Germline V lookup: CDR1 SGHNT, CDR2 YENEEA. The CDR3 is CASSLRGIGSSYNEQFF. The CDR3 nucleotides are TGTGCCAGCAGCTTACGTGGGATCGGGAGCTCCTACAATGAGCAGTTCTTC.

J is TRBJ2-2 and V is TRBV21-1; TRBD1 was called by the table and not checked on the DNA. TRBV21-1 is given as a pseudogene. This CDR3 has 15 amino acids. CDR3 nucleotides: TGTGCCAGCAGCAAAGCGGGACAGGAGTTCGGGGAGCTGTTTTTT. As protein: CASSKAGQEFGELFF.

The chain uses TRBV11-2 and TRBJ1-1; D unresolved. Between the trimmed V and J ends, which lost 1 base and 3 bases, there was a span of 9 bases. This CDR3 contains 14 residues. Germline V gives CDR1 SGHAT, CDR2 FQNNGV. The CDR3 DNA is TGTGCCAGCAGCTTAGGGGGTGTCGACACTGAAGCTTTCTTT. The encoded protein is CASSLGGVDTEAFF.

The rearrangement joins TRBV7-8 to TRBJ2-1; D unclear. The CDR3 runs to 16 residues. Germline V gene lookup returns CDR1 SGHVS and CDR2 FQNEAQ. Trimming left V 3 bases short and J 0 bases short, with 12 bases between. The CDR3 loop reads CASSFLTGSSYNEQFF. CDR3 bases: TGTGCCAGCAGCTTCCTTACGGGTAGCTCCTACAATGAGCAGTTCTTC.

The chain joins TRBV5-1 to TRBJ2-7, with a tentative D call TRBD2 (5 bases). The ends were cut back, 0 bases at V and 4 bases at J, with 14 bases in the middle. This CDR3 comprises 15 residues. Germline loops: CDR1 SGHRS, CDR2 YFSETQ. CDR3 coding DNA: TGCGCCAGCAGCTTGGTTTATGGCAGGACTTACGAGCAGTACTTC. It encodes CASSLVYGRTYEQYF. Complete variable domain (other parts from reference TRBV5-1 and TRBJ2-7): KAGVTQTPRYLIKTRGQQVTLSCSPISGHRSVSWYQQTPGQGLQFLFEYFSETQRNKGNFPGRFSGRQFSNSRSEMNVSTLELGDSALYLCASSLVYGRTYEQYFGPGTRLTVT.

The chain joins TRBV15 to TRBJ2-4, with 8 bases aligning to TRBD2. The CDR3 contains 16 residues. CDR1 is LNHNV and CDR2 is YYDKDF in the germline V gene (reference sequence). J lost 7 bases, V lost 0 bases, and 8 bases had no gene match. This chain's CDR3 is CATSREAGGVGNIQYF. The CDR3 DNA follows: TGTGCCACCAGCAGAGAGGCGGGGGGAGTAGGGAACATTCAGTACTTC.

The J gene is TRBJ2-7, the V gene TRBV6-6, with no clear D. V lost 2 bases and J 4 bases, leaving 3 bases between the germline ends. Germline V gene data show CDR1 as MNHNY and CDR2 as SVGAGI (reference sequence). The CDR3 is 11 amino acids. The CDR3 nucleotides read TGTGCCAGCAGTTACGTATACGAGCAGTACTTC. Amino acids: CASSYVYEQYF.

This chain links TRBV6-5 with TRBJ2-6, with TRBD1 matching 7 bases. Germline V CDR1 and CDR2: MNHEY, SVGAGI. J lost 5 bases, V lost 4 bases, and 5 bases had no gene match. There are 15 residues in the CDR3. As DNA, the CDR3 is TGTGCCAGCAGTTCGACAGGGCTCTGGGCCAACGTCCTGACTTTC. Its protein is CASSSTGLWANVLTF.

J is TRBJ1-2 and V is TRBV7-9; D unresolved. V shed 1 base and J shed 2 bases, with 8 bases lying between them. This CDR3 comprises 14 residues. Germline values: CDR1 SEHNR, CDR2 FQNEAQ (reference sequence). CDR3: CASSLGTANYGYTF. In DNA, the CDR3 is TGTGCCAGCAGCTTAGGGACGGCGAACTATGGCTACACCTTC.

The V call is TRBV5-1, the J call TRBJ1-1; TRBD1 agrees at 7 bases. The CDR3 runs 14 residues. The junction had 0 bases not matched to a gene; V was cut back by 0 bases and J by 1 base. Looked up from germline, CDR1 is SGHRS and CDR2 is YFSETQ. The CDR3 DNA is TGCGCCAGCAGCTTGGGGACAGGGAACACTGAAGCTTTCTTT. Its translation: CASSLGTGNTEAFF. Variable domain in full (rest from reference TRBV5-1 and TRBJ1-1): KAGVTQTPRYLIKTRGQQVTLSCSPISGHRSVSWYQQTPGQGLQFLFEYFSETQRNKGNFPGRFSGRQFSNSRSEMNVSTLELGDSALYLCASSLGTGNTEAFFGQGTRLTVV.

The V call is TRBV6-6, the J call TRBJ1-4; 9 nucleotides agree with TRBD1. V lost 4 bases to trimming and J lost 10 bases; unmatched junction nucleotides: 13. Per germline, CDR1 MNHNY and CDR2 SVGAGI (reference sequence). The CDR3 loop spans 16 amino acids. This CDR3 is CASSSTRGQGPGKLFF. CDR3 in DNA: TGTGCCAGCAGTTCAACGAGGGGACAGGGCCCGGGAAAACTGTTTTTT.

This sequence joins TRBV5-1 and TRBJ2-1, with 8 bases that match TRBD1. J gave up 4 bases and V 4 bases, and 13 bases lay outside the gene matches. This CDR3 has 17 residues. The germline V gene encodes CDR1 SGHRS and CDR2 YFSETQ. CDR3 in amino acids: CASSLTKGQEYYNEQFF. The CDR3 DNA reads TGCGCCAGCAGCCTCACTAAGGGACAGGAGTATTACAATGAGCAGTTCTTC.

The chain combines TRBV18 with TRBJ2-7; 10 nucleotides align to TRBD2. Trimming at V came to 0 bases and at J to 3 bases, leaving 5 bases not matched to a gene. The CDR3 sequence is 16 residues long. The germline gives CDR1 KGHSH, CDR2 LQKENI. CDR3 in amino acids: CASSPPLLAGNYEQYF. The CDR3 coding sequence is TGTGCCAGCTCACCACCGTTACTAGCGGGAAACTACGAGCAGTACTTC.

The chain carries TRBV19 and TRBJ1-5; D is uncertain. There are 15 residues in the CDR3. CDR1 is LNHDA and CDR2 is SQIVND in the germline V gene (reference sequence). V lost 2 bases and J lost 0, with 8 bases in between. The CDR3 region has the DNA TGTGCCAGTAGTATACTTTCCTATAGCAATCAGCCCCAGCATTTT. It translates to CASSILSYSNQPQHF.

This chain uses TRBV7-6 with TRBJ2-2, with 10 bases lining up with TRBD2. CDR3 length equals 16 residues. V gave up 3 bases and J gave up 4 bases; unmatched junction bases: 5. CDR1 and CDR2 (germline): SGHVS, FNYEAQ. CDR3 nucleotides: TGTGCCAGCAGCTTCCGAGCGGGAGGGGGCACCGGGGAGCTGTTTTTT. As protein: CASSFRAGGGTGELFF.

The J gene is TRBJ1-2, the V gene TRBV18, with D unresolved. The germline CDR1 and CDR2 sequences are KGHSH and LQKENI. The CDR3 length is 13 residues. The V end lost 3 bases, the J end lost 5 bases, and 10 bases lay between the germline ends. The CDR3 nucleotides read TGTGCCAGCTCACCTTTTTCCCATTATGGCTACACCTTC. Its translation is CASSPFSHYGYTF.

The chain combines TRBV15 with TRBJ2-1; TRBD2 agrees at 9 bases. The V gene's germline CDR1 is LNHNV and CDR2 YYDKDF (reference sequence). Losses at the gene ends were 3 bases for V and 4 bases for J; bases not matched to a gene: 10. This CDR3 is 17 amino acids long. The chain's CDR3 is CATSRSRGSGRYNEQFF. In nucleotides, the CDR3 is TGTGCCACCAGCAGGTCTCGAGGTAGCGGGAGATACAATGAGCAGTTCTTC.

The chain is built from TRBV29-1 and TRBJ2-6, with D perhaps matching TRBD2 (5 bases). V dropped 7 bases and J dropped 1 base, with 11 bases sitting between them. The CDR3 totals 14 residues. Germline CDR1 and CDR2: SQVTM and ANQGSEA. CDR3 protein: CSAREGSGANVLTF. CDR3 nucleotides: TGCAGCGCCCGCGAGGGTTCTGGGGCCAACGTCCTGACTTTC.

This sequence joins TRBV5-6 and TRBJ2-5, with 7 bases that match TRBD1. CDR3 size: 14 residues. Germline trimming cut 2 bases from V and 2 bases from J; bases unmatched to any gene: 3. Germline V gene lookup returns CDR1 SGHDT and CDR2 YYEEEE. CDR3 residues: CASSFRDRQETQYF. For the CDR3, the DNA is TGTGCCAGCAGCTTTCGGGACAGACAAGAGACCCAGTACTTC. Looking up the rest from reference TRBV5-6 and TRBJ2-5 gives the full variable domain: DAGVTQSPTHLIKTRGQQVTLRCSPKSGHDTVSWYQQALGQGPQFIFQYYEEEERQRGNFPDRFSGHQFPNYSSELNVNALLLGDSALYLCASSFRDRQETQYFGPGTRLLVL.

V gene TRBV7-2 combines with J gene TRBJ2-5; D gene ambiguous. The germline V gene encodes CDR1 SGHTA and CDR2 FQGNSA. V lost 3 bases, J lost 5 bases, and 10 bases lay in between. CDR3 size: 13 residues. Here the CDR3 reads CASSLFFVETQYF. The CDR3 DNA is TGTGCCAGCAGCTTGTTTTTCGTGGAGACCCAGTACTTC.

This chain joins TRBV11-2 and TRBJ1-1, with D possibly TRBD1 on 5 matching bases. This CDR3 has 15 amino acids. Per germline, CDR1 SGHAT and CDR2 FQNNGV. V was trimmed by 0 bases and J by 0 bases, leaving 8 bases between them. In DNA form, the CDR3 reads TGTGCCAGCAGCTTAGAAGTCAGGGTGAACACTGAAGCTTTCTTT. This encodes CASSLEVRVNTEAFF.

The chain combines TRBV25-1 with TRBJ1-2; D gene ambiguous. Trimming shortened V by 6 bases and J by 4 bases, and 12 bases separated the two germline ends. The CDR3 runs to 13 residues. Germline CDR1 is MGHDK and CDR2 is SYGVNS. The CDR3 spells CASSTHGRYGYTF. CDR3 nucleotides: TGTGCCAGCAGCACGCACGGACGCTATGGCTACACCTTC.

V is TRBV5-1 and J is TRBJ1-6; D gene uncertain. This CDR3 has 13 residues. The ends were cut back, 2 bases at V and 7 bases at J, with 7 bases in the middle. Germline assignment: CDR1 SGHRS and CDR2 YFSETQ. In DNA, the CDR3 is TGCGCCAGCAGCTTAGACTTGAATTCACCCCTCCACTTT. Residues: CASSLDLNSPLHF.

The rearrangement joins TRBV5-4 to TRBJ2-3, with D perhaps TRBD1 or TRBD2 (5 bases each). The CDR3 totals 17 residues. Germline CDR1 and CDR2: SGHNT and YYREEE (reference sequence). Trimming removed 2 bases at V and 0 bases at J, with 16 bases between. CDR3 protein: CASSFSSGPASTDTQYF. CDR3 DNA sequence: TGTGCCAGCAGCTTTTCCTCGGGACCTGCTAGCACAGATACGCAGTATTTT.

The chain joins TRBV2 to TRBJ2-5, with unresolved D. Germline-derived CDR1 and CDR2 are SNHLY and FYNNEI. V was cut by 7 bases and J by 4 bases, with 4 bases left in between. The CDR3 length is 10 residues. The CDR3 nucleotides read TGTGCCAGCACTATAGAGACCCAGTACTTC. Translating gives CASTIETQYF.

V gene TRBV5-1 combines with J gene TRBJ1-2; no firm D call. Germline V lookup: CDR1 SGHRS, CDR2 YFSETQ. This CDR3 region has 16 residues. V lost 5 bases and J lost 4, with 21 bases in between. As DNA, the CDR3 is TGCGCCAGCAGATCGAGATACGAGTCCCAGTCCTATGGCTACACCTTC. Protein product: CASRSRYESQSYGYTF.

The V gene is TRBV5-1, the J gene TRBJ1-6; D not resolved. V was pared by 0 bases and J by 0 bases, with 10 bases between. This CDR3 is built from 17 residues. From germline, CDR1 is SGHRS and CDR2 YFSETQ. For the CDR3, the DNA is TGCGCCAGCAGCTTGGATGGCACTAGCTCCTATAATTCACCCCTCCACTTT. It encodes CASSLDGTSSYNSPLHF.

This clone was seen only once. The chain is built from TRBV5-1 and TRBJ2-7, with D perhaps matching TRBD2 (5 bases). Looked up from germline, CDR1 is SGHRS and CDR2 is YFSETQ. The CDR3 has 13 residues. With 4 bases removed from V and 0 bases from J, the gap between germline ends came to 8 bases. The CDR3 nucleotides read TGCGCCAGCAGCGCGAGGGCCTCCTACGAGCAGTACTTC. It encodes CASSARASYEQYF.

This rearrangement joins TRBV11-3 to TRBJ2-1, with 12 nucleotides matching TRBD2. The germline V gene encodes CDR1 SGHNT and CDR2 YENEEA. Trimming removed 5 bases from V and 9 bases from J; junction bases left unmatched: 5. The CDR3 runs 14 residues. CDR3 sequence: CASSASGRAGEQFF. The DNA of the CDR3 is TGTGCCAGCAGCGCTAGCGGGAGGGCCGGTGAGCAGTTCTTC.

V gene TRBV27 combines with J gene TRBJ1-5, with D uncertain. CDR3 length: 14 residues. Per the germline V gene, CDR1 is MNHEY and CDR2 is SMNVEV (reference sequence). V was pared by 5 bases and J by 6 bases, with 14 bases between. The CDR3 loop is CASSQDGRGQPQHF. In DNA, the CDR3 is TGTGCCAGCAGTCAGGATGGGCGTGGTCAGCCCCAGCATTTT.